These 18 T cell receptor beta chains were sequenced from one sample in a study of T cell responses to AZD1222 COVID-19 vaccine. Profiled with immunoSEQ multiplex PCR; TCRdb holds only in-frame clones, not every one. The profile shows about 84,000 clones, roughly nine tenths of them singletons. The sample consisted of peripheral blood, taken on day 0 of AZD1222 vaccination. These receptors originate from an adult in good health.

The V and J genes are TRBV18 and TRBJ2-5; D gene unclear. The germline CDR1 and CDR2 sequences are KGHSH and LQKENI. V dropped 0 bases and J dropped 2 bases, with 7 bases sitting between them. CDR3 length: 14 amino acids. CDR3 amino acids: CASSPPALQETQYF. DNA for the CDR3: TGTGCCAGCTCACCACCGGCACTACAAGAGACCCAGTACTTC.

The chain links TRBV16 to TRBJ1-6, with a possible D match to TRBD1 (6 bases). Germline CDR1 reads KGHSY; CDR2 reads FQNENV. The length of the CDR3 is 15 residues. V lost 4 bases to trimming and J lost 9 bases, with 16 bases between them. The CDR3, as DNA: TGTGCCAGCAGCCCCATGACAGGACGAGGTTCACCCCTCCACTTT. Translation: CASSPMTGRGSPLHF.

This clone was picked up one time. The V call is TRBV7-9, the J call TRBJ2-7; D possibly corresponds to TRBD1 (5 bases). Germline CDR1 and CDR2: SEHNR and FQNEAQ (reference sequence). V was pared by 1 base and J by 3 bases, with 7 bases between. The CDR3 length is 13 residues. CDR3 loop: CASSLGGRYEQYF. The DNA of the CDR3 is TGTGCCAGCAGCTTAGGGGGCCGCTACGAGCAGTACTTC.

The J gene is TRBJ2-3, the V gene TRBV29-1, with 8 bases identical to TRBD2. The CDR3 consists of 14 residues. Germline V gives CDR1 SQVTM, CDR2 ANQGSEA. J was trimmed by 2 bases and V by 4 bases; bases with no gene match: 5. The CDR3 DNA reads TGCAGCGTTGTGAGCGGGAGCACCACAGATACGCAGTATTTT. It codes for CSVVSGSTTDTQYF.

The J gene is TRBJ1-2, the V gene TRBV6-2 or TRBV6-3; D possibly corresponds to TRBD1 (5 bases). CDR1 is MNHEY and CDR2 is SVGEGT in the germline V gene. Trimming took 2 bases from V and 0 from J, leaving 7 bases between them. The CDR3 consists of 14 residues. The CDR3 sequence: CASSYTTANYGYTF. The CDR3 region has the DNA TGTGCCAGCAGTTACACGACAGCTAACTATGGCTACACCTTC.

This clone has only a few counts. The rearrangement joins TRBV7-3 to TRBJ1-1, with 7 nucleotides matching TRBD1. CDR1 is SGHTA and CDR2 is FQGTGA in the germline V gene. This CDR3 is built from 14 residues. After removal of 5 bases from V and 3 bases from J, the junction contained 6 bases not matched to a gene. The CDR3 sequence is CASSHGQAYTEAFF. The CDR3 DNA reads as TGTGCCAGCAGCCACGGACAGGCCTACACTGAAGCTTTCTTT. The entire variable domain, with the rest obtained from reference TRBV7-3 and TRBJ1-1, is as follows: GAGVSQTPSNKVTEKGKYVELRCDPISGHTALYWYRQSLGQGPEFLIYFQGTGAADDSGLPNDRFFAVRPEGSVSTLKIQRTERGDSAVYLCASSHGQAYTEAFFGQGTRLTVV.

The rearrangement links TRBV6-5 to TRBJ2-1, with 11 bases aligning to TRBD2. V shed 7 bases and J 3 bases; nucleotides not matched to a gene: 2. The CDR3 is 14 amino acids. The V gene's germline CDR1 is MNHEY and CDR2 SVGAGI. In DNA, the CDR3 is TGTGCCAGCATTACTAGCGGGAGCTACAATGAGCAGTTCTTC. It translates to CASITSGSYNEQFF.

The chain couples TRBV5-5 to TRBJ2-7; 8 bases map to TRBD2. With 0 bases clipped from V and 3 bases from J, the junction kept 17 bases outside the gene matches. From germline, CDR1 is SGHKS and CDR2 YYEKEE (reference sequence). The CDR3 spans 19 residues. In DNA form, the CDR3 reads TGTGCCAGCAGCTTGGGACGCGTGACGGGCCAGCGGGAGATCTACGAGCAGTACTTC. Its protein is CASSLGRVTGQREIYEQYF.

The chain recombines TRBV19 with TRBJ1-2, with 8 bases lining up with TRBD1. Germline V lookup: CDR1 LNHDA, CDR2 SQIVND (reference sequence). The CDR3 spans 11 residues. With 9 bases clipped from V and 7 bases from J, the junction kept 4 bases outside the gene matches. The CDR3 nucleotides read TGTGCCAGCGACAGGGGTTTTGGCTACACCTTC. The encoded protein is CASDRGFGYTF.

This chain uses TRBV4-2 with TRBJ2-7, with 11 positions matching TRBD2. Trimming cost V 1 base and J 1 base; bases outside gene matches: 15. Germline assignment: CDR1 LGHNA and CDR2 YNFKEQ. CDR3 length: 20 residues. The CDR3 is CASSQAQEGSGRGRSYEQYF. The CDR3 DNA reads as TGTGCCAGCAGCCAAGCCCAGGAGGGTAGCGGGAGGGGGAGGTCCTACGAGCAGTACTTC.

The sample holds a few counts of this clone. The CDR3 sequence: CASSVVDSLMNTEAFF. In nucleotides, the CDR3 is TGTGCCAGCAGCGTAGTGGACAGCCTTATGAACACTGAAGCTTTCTTT. The genes are TRBV9 and TRBJ1-1; the D gene is possibly TRBD1 (6 bases). CDR3 size: 16 residues. V dropped 0 bases and J dropped 0 bases, with 12 bases sitting between them. Germline lookup yields CDR1 SGDLS and CDR2 YYNGEE.

The J gene is TRBJ1-4, the V gene TRBV6-5; D gene unclear. Between the trimmed V and J ends, which lost 2 bases and 3 bases, there was a span of 7 bases. This CDR3 has 14 amino acids. CDR1 and CDR2 from the germline V gene are MNHEY and SVGAGI. CDR3 bases: TGTGCCAGCAGTTACGGGCAGTCTAATGAAAAACTGTTTTTT. It yields the protein CASSYGQSNEKLFF.

The rearrangement uses TRBV5-1 and TRBJ1-1; TRBD1 aligns across 7 bases. V dropped 0 bases and J dropped 1; count of bases not matched to a gene: 0. The germline CDR1 and CDR2 sequences are SGHRS and YFSETQ. The CDR3 totals 14 residues. The CDR3 DNA follows: TGCGCCAGCAGCTTGGACAGGGGGAACACTGAAGCTTTCTTT. It is translated as CASSLDRGNTEAFF.

The chain couples TRBV27 to TRBJ2-1; 12 nucleotides agree with TRBD2. From germline, CDR1 is MNHEY and CDR2 SMNVEV (reference sequence). CDR3 length: 15 amino acids. Trimming took 0 bases from V and 7 from J; bases not matched to a gene: 1. In DNA, the CDR3 is TGTGCCAGCAGTTTATCGACTAGCGGGAGAAATGAGCAGTTCTTC. Translation gives CASSLSTSGRNEQFF.

This clone was found once. The V and J genes are TRBV6-5 and TRBJ1-1, with TRBD1 matching 7 bases. The V gene's germline CDR1 is MNHEY and CDR2 SVGAGI. The trim removed 6 bases at V and 1 base at J, leaving 8 bases unmatched. The CDR3 loop spans 15 amino acids. Written as DNA, the CDR3 is TGTGCCAGCAGGTCAGGGACAGCCCCGAACACTGAAGCTTTCTTT. It translates to CASRSGTAPNTEAFF.

V gene TRBV3-1 (or the pseudogene TRBV3-2) combines with J gene TRBJ2-7, with D unclear. This CDR3 has 15 amino acids. Germline lookup yields CDR1 LGHDT and CDR2 YNNKEL (reference sequence). V was trimmed by 0 bases and J by 0 bases, leaving 9 bases between them. CDR3 DNA sequence: TGTGCCAGCAGCCAAGAAGGGCTTAGCTCCTACGAGCAGTACTTC. Its protein product is CASSQEGLSSYEQYF.

This clone was picked up one time. The chain has TRBV5-1 and TRBJ2-1; a possible D gene is TRBD2 (5 bases). Germline-derived CDR1 and CDR2 are SGHRS and YFSETQ. This CDR3 spans 14 amino acids. V was trimmed by 1 base and J by 3 bases, leaving 8 bases between them. The CDR3 is CASSLTSHYNEQFF. The CDR3 nucleotides read TGCGCCAGCAGCTTGACTAGTCACTACAATGAGCAGTTCTTC.

The V call is TRBV18, the J call TRBJ1-1, with D uncertain. Trimming removed 6 bases at V and 3 bases at J, with 17 bases between. From germline, CDR1 is KGHSH and CDR2 LQKENI. The CDR3 is 15 residues long. The CDR3 DNA sequence: TGTGCCAGCTCGCCTAATCTAGCGAGGGACACTGAAGCTTTCTTT. It yields the protein CASSPNLARDTEAFF. The variable domain in full, with the rest retrieved from reference TRBV18 and TRBJ1-1, is NAGVMQNPRHLVRRRGQEARLRCSPMKGHSHVYWYRQLPEEGLKFMVYLQKENIIDESGMPKERFSAEFPKEGPSILRIQQVVRGDSAAYFCASSPNLARDTEAFFGQGTRLTVV.